This record covers a single T cell receptor beta chain. What it recognizes is unknown. This CDR3 has 15 residues. V lost 4 bases and J lost 2, with 13 bases in between. Germline lookup yields CDR1 SGHDT and CDR2 YYEEEE. This specimen belongs to a study of T cell repertoires in cytomegalovirus infection. Study-level background: Both a matching HLA type and CMV infection were indicated by public TCR beta signatures.

Via MiXCR, TCRdb re-called the reads, giving one row per CDR3 protein. The data contain around 540,000 distinct CDR3 sequences, 30% to 40% of them singletons. The sequence was obtained from a human donor in good health (CMV status not recorded). Some clones in this sample may be carry-over from other donors' samples. This chain uses TRBV5-6 with TRBJ1-3; D unclear. Sequenced material: cultured PBMCs, taken from culture after CMV antigen stimulation. The CDR3 DNA reads as TGTGCCAGCAGCCGTGACTGGTCCCCTGGAAACACCATATATTTT. Protein sequence: CASSRDWSPGNTIYF.